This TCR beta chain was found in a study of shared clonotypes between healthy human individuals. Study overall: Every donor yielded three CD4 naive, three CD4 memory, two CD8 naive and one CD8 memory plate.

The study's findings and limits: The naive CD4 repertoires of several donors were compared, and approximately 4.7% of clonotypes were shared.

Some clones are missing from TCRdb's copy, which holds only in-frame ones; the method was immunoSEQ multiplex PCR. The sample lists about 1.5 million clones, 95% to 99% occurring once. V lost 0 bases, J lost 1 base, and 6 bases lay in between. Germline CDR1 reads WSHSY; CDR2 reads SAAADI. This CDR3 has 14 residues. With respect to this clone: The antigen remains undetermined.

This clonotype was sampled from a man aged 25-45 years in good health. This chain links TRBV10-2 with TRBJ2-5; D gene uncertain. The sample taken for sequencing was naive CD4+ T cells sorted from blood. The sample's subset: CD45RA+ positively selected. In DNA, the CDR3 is TGCGCCAGCAGTGAGTCGATGCTCCAAGAGACCCAGTACTTC. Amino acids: CASSESMLQETQYF.